A single sample is the source of the 10 T cell receptor beta chains below, sequenced in a study of blood T cell repertoires in COVID-19. Using immunoSEQ multiplex PCR, the repertoire was profiled, and TCRdb retains in-frame clones only, with some absent. Of around 40,000 clones in the sample, around 83% were seen once. The sequencing sample was made of peripheral blood. Receptor source: a human donor in a cohort sampled during active COVID-19.

The chain carries TRBV7-7 and TRBJ2-3; TRBD1 matches 9 bases. This CDR3 has 15 residues. Trimming cost V 5 bases and J 1 base; bases outside gene matches: 4. Per the germline V gene, CDR1 is SSHAT and CDR2 is FNYEAQ (reference sequence). CDR3 DNA: TGTGCCAGCAGCCCAACAGGGGGCCGCACAGATACGCAGTATTTT. Its protein is CASSPTGGRTDTQYF.

The chain recombines TRBV5-1 with TRBJ1-1; weak D call: TRBD1 (5 bases). Germline V CDR1 and CDR2: SGHRS, YFSETQ. V was pared by 2 bases and J by 6 bases, with 11 bases between. This CDR3 contains 13 residues. The CDR3 sequence: CASSFQGAPEAFF. CDR3 sequence (DNA): TGCGCCAGCAGCTTCCAGGGTGCGCCTGAAGCTTTCTTT.

The chain uses TRBV6-5 and TRBJ2-3; D is possibly TRBD1 (7 bases). This CDR3 comprises 15 residues. The V end was cut by 6 bases, the J end by 0 bases, with 13 bases between. CDR1 MNHEY and CDR2 SVGAGI come from the germline V gene. The CDR3 nucleotides are TGTGCCAGCAGCCTGACAGGGAGGAGCACAGATACGCAGTATTTT. Amino acids: CASSLTGRSTDTQYF.

The chain combines TRBV6-5 with TRBJ2-7, with no clear D. The CDR3 consists of 13 residues. The germline V and J ends were trimmed by 0 bases and 3 bases, with 6 bases remaining between them. Per the germline V gene, CDR1 is MNHEY and CDR2 is SVGAGI. CDR3: CASSYSASYEQYF. Written as DNA, the CDR3 is TGTGCCAGCAGTTACTCGGCTAGCTACGAGCAGTACTTC.

The chain combines TRBV5-1 with TRBJ1-1, with D maybe TRBD1 (6 bases). Trimming left V 2 bases short and J 3 bases short, with 11 bases between. The CDR3 is made up of 14 amino acids. CDR1 and CDR2 from the germline V gene are SGHRS and YFSETQ. CDR3 DNA sequence: TGCGCCAGCAGCTTAGGGTACAGGGACACTGAAGCTTTCTTT. Translating gives CASSLGYRDTEAFF.

The chain is built from TRBV21-1 and TRBJ2-7; the table's D call, TRBD2, has no DNA check behind it. TRBV21-1 is classified as a pseudogene. CDR3 length: 15 amino acids. For the CDR3, the DNA is TGTGCCAGCAGCGAAACGCCCCGGGGGGACTACGAGCAGTACTTC. It yields the protein CASSETPRGDYEQYF.

This clone showed up just once. The rearrangement uses TRBV2 and TRBJ2-7, with D possibly TRBD1 on 5 matching bases. Trimming shortened V by 8 bases and J by 5 bases, and 7 bases separated the two germline ends. This CDR3 comprises 10 residues. Germline V gene sequence: CDR1 SNHLY, CDR2 FYNNEI. For the CDR3, the DNA is TGTGCCAGCGGGGCCGACGAGCAGTACTTC. It translates to CASGADEQYF.

The V gene is TRBV5-1, the J gene TRBJ2-3; TRBD2 agrees at 12 bases. The germline V gene encodes CDR1 SGHRS and CDR2 YFSETQ. The CDR3 loop spans 17 amino acids. Trimming took 4 bases from V and 7 from J; bases not matched to a gene: 13. The CDR3 DNA sequence: TGCGCCAGCAGCCCCGGTTCTAGCGGGGGGGCCGTGAATACGCAGTATTTT. It specifies CASSPGSSGGAVNTQYF.

This chain joins TRBV12-5 and TRBJ2-7; D is undetermined. V lost 5 bases and J 2 bases, leaving 10 bases between the germline ends. The germline V gene encodes CDR1 LGHNT and CDR2 FRNRAP. The CDR3 has 13 residues. This CDR3 is CASGPTPAYEQYF. CDR3 coding DNA: TGTGCTAGTGGTCCGACTCCCGCCTACGAGCAGTACTTC.

V gene TRBV18 combines with J gene TRBJ2-7; 10 bases agree with TRBD1. Looked up from germline, CDR1 is KGHSH and CDR2 is LQKENI. V lost 3 bases, J lost 6 bases, and 5 bases stayed unmatched. This CDR3 contains 14 residues. CDR3 protein: CASSPARTGGEQYF. The CDR3 bases are TGTGCCAGCTCACCCGCGAGGACAGGGGGCGAGCAGTACTTC.